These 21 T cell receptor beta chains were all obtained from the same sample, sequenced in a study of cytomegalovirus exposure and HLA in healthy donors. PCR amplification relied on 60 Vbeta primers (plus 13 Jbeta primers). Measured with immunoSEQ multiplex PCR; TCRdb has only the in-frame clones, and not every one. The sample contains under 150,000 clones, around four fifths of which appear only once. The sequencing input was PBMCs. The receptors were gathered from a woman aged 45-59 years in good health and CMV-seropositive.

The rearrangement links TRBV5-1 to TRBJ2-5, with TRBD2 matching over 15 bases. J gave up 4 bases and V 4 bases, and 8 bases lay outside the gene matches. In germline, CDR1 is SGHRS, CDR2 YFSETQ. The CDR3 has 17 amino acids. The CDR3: CASSPRTSGGALETQYF. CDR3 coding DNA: TGCGCCAGCAGCCCTCGGACTAGCGGGGGGGCTCTAGAGACCCAGTACTTC.

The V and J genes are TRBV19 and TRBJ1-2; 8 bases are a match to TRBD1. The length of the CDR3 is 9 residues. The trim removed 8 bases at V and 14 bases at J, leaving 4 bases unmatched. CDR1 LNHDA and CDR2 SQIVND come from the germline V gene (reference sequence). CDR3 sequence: CASGTGGTF. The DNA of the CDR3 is TGTGCCAGTGGGACAGGTGGAACCTTC.

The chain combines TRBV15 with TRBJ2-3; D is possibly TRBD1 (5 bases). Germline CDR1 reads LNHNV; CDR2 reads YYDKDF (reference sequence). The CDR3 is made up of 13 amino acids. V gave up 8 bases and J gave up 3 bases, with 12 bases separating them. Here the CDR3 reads CATSGIRTDTQYF. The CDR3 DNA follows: TGTGCCACCTCAGGGATTAGGACAGATACGCAGTATTTT.

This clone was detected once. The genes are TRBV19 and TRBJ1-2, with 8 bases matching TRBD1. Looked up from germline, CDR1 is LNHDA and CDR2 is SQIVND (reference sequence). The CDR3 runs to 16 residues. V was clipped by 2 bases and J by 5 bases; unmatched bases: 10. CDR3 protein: CASSITQGARLYGYTF. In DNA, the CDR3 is TGTGCCAGTAGTATAACTCAGGGGGCTCGATTATATGGCTACACCTTC.

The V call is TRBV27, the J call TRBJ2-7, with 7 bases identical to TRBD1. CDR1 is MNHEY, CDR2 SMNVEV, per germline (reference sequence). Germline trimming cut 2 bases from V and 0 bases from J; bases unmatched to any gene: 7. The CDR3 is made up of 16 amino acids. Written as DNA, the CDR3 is TGTGCCAGCAGTTTACAACGGGCAGGGGGCTCCTACGAGCAGTACTTC. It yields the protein CASSLQRAGGSYEQYF.

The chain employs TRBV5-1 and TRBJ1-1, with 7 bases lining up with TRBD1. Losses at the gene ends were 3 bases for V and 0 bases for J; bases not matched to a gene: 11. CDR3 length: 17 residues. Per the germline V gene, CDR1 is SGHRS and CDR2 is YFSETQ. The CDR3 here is CASSYDRVSHVNTEAFF. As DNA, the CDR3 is TGCGCCAGCAGCTATGACAGGGTCTCCCATGTGAACACTGAAGCTTTCTTT. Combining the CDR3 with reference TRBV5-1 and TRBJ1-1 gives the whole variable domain KAGVTQTPRYLIKTRGQQVTLSCSPISGHRSVSWYQQTPGQGLQFLFEYFSETQRNKGNFPGRFSGRQFSNSRSEMNVSTLELGDSALYLCASSYDRVSHVNTEAFFGQGTRLTVV.

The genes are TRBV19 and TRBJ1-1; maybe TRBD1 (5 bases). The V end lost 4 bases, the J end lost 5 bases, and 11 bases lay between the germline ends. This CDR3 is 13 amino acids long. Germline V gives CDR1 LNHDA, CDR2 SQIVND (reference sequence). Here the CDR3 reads CASSKFRDTEAFF. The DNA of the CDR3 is TGTGCCAGTAGTAAGTTCAGGGATACTGAAGCTTTCTTT.

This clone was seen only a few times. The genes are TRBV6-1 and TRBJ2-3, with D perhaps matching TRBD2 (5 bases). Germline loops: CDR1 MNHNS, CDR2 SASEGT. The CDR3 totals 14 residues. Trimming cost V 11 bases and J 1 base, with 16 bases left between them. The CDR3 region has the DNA TGTGCCTCCGGGTGGAGCGGCCGCACAGATACGCAGTATTTT. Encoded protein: CASGWSGRTDTQYF.

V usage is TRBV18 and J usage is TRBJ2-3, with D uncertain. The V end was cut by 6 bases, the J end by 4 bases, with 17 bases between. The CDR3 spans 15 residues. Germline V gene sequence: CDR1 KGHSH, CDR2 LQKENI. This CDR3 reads CASSRPARRADTQYF. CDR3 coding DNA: TGTGCCAGCTCGCGTCCCGCCAGGCGCGCAGATACGCAGTATTTT.

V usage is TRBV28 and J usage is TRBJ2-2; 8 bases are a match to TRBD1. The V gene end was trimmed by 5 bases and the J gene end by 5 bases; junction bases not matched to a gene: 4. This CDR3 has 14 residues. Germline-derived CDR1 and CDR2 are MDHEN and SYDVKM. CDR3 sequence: CASSVRTGTGELFF. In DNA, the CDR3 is TGTGCCAGCAGTGTCAGGACAGGGACCGGGGAGCTGTTTTTT.

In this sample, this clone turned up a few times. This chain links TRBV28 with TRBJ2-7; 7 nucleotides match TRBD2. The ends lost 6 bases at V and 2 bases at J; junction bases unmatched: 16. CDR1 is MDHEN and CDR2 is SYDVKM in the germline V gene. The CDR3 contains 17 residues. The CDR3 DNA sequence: TGTGCCAGCAGCCGATCTCTCCTTATAGGGAGGGCCTACGAGCAGTACTTC. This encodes CASSRSLLIGRAYEQYF.

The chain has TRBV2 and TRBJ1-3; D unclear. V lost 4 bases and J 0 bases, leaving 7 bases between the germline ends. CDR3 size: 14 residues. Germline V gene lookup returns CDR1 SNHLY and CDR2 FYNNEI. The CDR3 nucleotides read TGTGCCAGCAGTGGGAGAAACTCTGGAAACACCATATATTTT. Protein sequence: CASSGRNSGNTIYF. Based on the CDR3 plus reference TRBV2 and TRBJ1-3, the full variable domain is EPEVTQTPSHQVTQMGQEVILRCVPISNHLYFYWYRQILGQKVEFLVSFYNNEISEKSEIFDDQFSVERPDGSNFTLKIRSTKLEDSAMYFCASSGRNSGNTIYFGEGSWLTVV.

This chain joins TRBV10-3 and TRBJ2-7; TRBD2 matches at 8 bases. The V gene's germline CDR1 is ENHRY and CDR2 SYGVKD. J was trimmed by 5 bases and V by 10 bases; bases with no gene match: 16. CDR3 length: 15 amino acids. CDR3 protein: CATRGAGGVLHEQYF. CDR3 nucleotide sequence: TGTGCCACCCGGGGGGCGGGAGGAGTATTGCACGAGCAGTACTTC.

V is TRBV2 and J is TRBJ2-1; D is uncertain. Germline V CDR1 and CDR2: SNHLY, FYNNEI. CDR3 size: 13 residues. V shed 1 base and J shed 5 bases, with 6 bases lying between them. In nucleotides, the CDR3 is TGTGCCAGCAGTGAAGACAGAGACAATGAGCAGTTCTTC. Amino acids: CASSEDRDNEQFF.

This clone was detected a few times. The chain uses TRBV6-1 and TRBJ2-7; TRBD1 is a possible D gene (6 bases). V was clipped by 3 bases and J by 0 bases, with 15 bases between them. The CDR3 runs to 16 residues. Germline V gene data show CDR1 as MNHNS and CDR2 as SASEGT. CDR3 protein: CASSDPGQSSSYEQYF. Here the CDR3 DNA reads TGTGCCAGCAGTGACCCCGGACAGTCAAGCTCCTACGAGCAGTACTTC.

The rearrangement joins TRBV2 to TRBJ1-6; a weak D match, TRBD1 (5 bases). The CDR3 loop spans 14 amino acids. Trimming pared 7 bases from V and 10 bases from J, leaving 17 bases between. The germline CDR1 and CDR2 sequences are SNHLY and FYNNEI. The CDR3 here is CASKRATEGSPLHF. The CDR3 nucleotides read TGTGCCAGCAAACGGGCGACGGAGGGGTCACCCCTCCACTTT. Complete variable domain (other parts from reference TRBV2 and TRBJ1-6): EPEVTQTPSHQVTQMGQEVILRCVPISNHLYFYWYRQILGQKVEFLVSFYNNEISEKSEIFDDQFSVERPDGSNFTLKIRSTKLEDSAMYFCASKRATEGSPLHFGNGTRLTVT.

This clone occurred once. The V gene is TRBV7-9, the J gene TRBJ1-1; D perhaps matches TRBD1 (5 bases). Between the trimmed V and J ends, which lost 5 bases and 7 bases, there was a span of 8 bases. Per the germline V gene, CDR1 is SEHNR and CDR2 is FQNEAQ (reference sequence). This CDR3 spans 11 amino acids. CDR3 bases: TGTGCCAGCAGCCCGCAGGGTGAAGCTTTCTTT. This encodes CASSPQGEAFF. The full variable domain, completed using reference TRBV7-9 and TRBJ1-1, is DTGVSQNPRHKITKRGQNVTFRCDPISEHNRLYWYRQTLGQGPEFLTYFQNEAQLEKSRLLSDRFSAERPKGSFSTLEIQRTEQGDSAMYLCASSPQGEAFFGQGTRLTVV.

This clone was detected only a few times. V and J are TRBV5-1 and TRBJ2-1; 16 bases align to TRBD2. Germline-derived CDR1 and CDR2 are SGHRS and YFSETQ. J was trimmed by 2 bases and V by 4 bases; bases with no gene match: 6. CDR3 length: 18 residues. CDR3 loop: CASSEPGTSGGAYNEQFF. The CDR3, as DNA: TGCGCCAGCAGCGAGCCCGGGACTAGCGGGGGGGCCTACAATGAGCAGTTCTTC.

CDR3 protein: CASSLGLTSSKRVYNEQFF. The CDR3 DNA follows: TGTGCCAGCAGCTTAGGTTTGACTTCATCCAAGAGGGTCTACAATGAGCAGTTCTTC. This sequence joins TRBV13 and TRBJ2-1; a weak D match, TRBD2 (5 bases). V gave up 0 bases and J gave up 3 bases, with 21 bases separating them. Germline-derived CDR1 and CDR2 are PRHDT and FYEKMQ (reference sequence). The CDR3 has 19 residues.

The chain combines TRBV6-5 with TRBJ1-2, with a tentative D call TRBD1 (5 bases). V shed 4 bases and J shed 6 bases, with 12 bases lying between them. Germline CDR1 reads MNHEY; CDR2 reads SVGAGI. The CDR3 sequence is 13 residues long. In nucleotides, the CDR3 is TGTGCCAGCAGTTTTGCAGGGCACGATGGCTACACCTTC. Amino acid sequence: CASSFAGHDGYTF.

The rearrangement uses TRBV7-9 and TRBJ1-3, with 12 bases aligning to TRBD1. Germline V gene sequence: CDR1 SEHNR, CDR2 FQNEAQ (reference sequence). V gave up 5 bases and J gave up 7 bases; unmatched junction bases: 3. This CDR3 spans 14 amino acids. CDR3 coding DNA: TGTGCCAGCAGCCCGGGACAGGGGGCTAACACCATATATTTT. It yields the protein CASSPGQGANTIYF.